One sample yielded the 16 T cell receptor beta chains listed below, sequenced in a study of cytomegalovirus exposure and HLA in healthy donors (dated by TCRdb to about 2017). The library was generated by the immunoSEQ multiplex PCR assay. The multiplex PCR relied on a mix of 60 forward primers for TCR Vbeta segments and 13 reverse primers for TCR Jbeta segments. The clones in this table, taken by TCRdb from immuneACCESS, are in-frame only. Not every clone is retained; where verified, under half of the shortfall comes from an unresolved V gene, and the cause of the rest is unknown. The sample yields 150,000 to 250,000 clones; less than 85% were counted once. Under 2% of the sample rests with the top ten. The sequenced sample consisted of PBMCs. The source is a girl aged 10 to 17 in good health and CMV-seropositive.

This chain uses TRBV6-5 with TRBJ2-1; tentatively, D is TRBD1 (5 bases). The CDR3 loop spans 13 amino acids. In germline, CDR1 is MNHEY, CDR2 SVGAGI. V lost 2 bases and J lost 7, with 9 bases in between. The CDR3 loop is CASSYSRVNEQFF. DNA for the CDR3: TGTGCCAGCAGTTACAGCAGGGTTAATGAGCAGTTCTTC.

This rearrangement joins TRBV19 to TRBJ1-1; 7 bases map to TRBD1. This CDR3 has 13 amino acids. Germline lookup yields CDR1 LNHDA and CDR2 SQIVND (reference sequence). The V gene end was trimmed by 1 base and the J gene end by 7 bases; junction bases not matched to a gene: 3. Here the CDR3 reads CASSIGGTVEAFF. In nucleotides, the CDR3 is TGTGCCAGTAGTATAGGGGGGACAGTTGAAGCTTTCTTT.

This chain uses TRBV2 with TRBJ2-5; D is ambiguous. CDR1 SNHLY and CDR2 FYNNEI come from the germline V gene. Between the trimmed V and J ends, which lost 5 bases and 2 bases, there was a span of 6 bases. The CDR3 length is 12 residues. The CDR3 protein is CASSQQQETQYF. CDR3 in DNA: TGTGCCAGCAGTCAACAGCAAGAGACCCAGTACTTC.

V is TRBV5-4 and J is TRBJ1-2; TRBD1 matches at 8 bases. CDR3 length: 14 amino acids. Germline CDR1 SGHNT, CDR2 YYREEE (reference sequence). V lost 0 bases and J lost 4; bases outside the gene matches: 2. CDR3 protein: CASSLGQGTYGYTF. DNA for the CDR3: TGTGCCAGCAGCTTGGGACAGGGGACCTATGGCTACACCTTC. The entire variable domain, with the rest obtained from reference TRBV5-4 and TRBJ1-2, is as follows: ETGVTQSPTHLIKTRGQQVTLRCSSQSGHNTVSWYQQALGQGPQFIFQYYREEENGRGNFPPRFSGLQFPNYSSELNVNALELDDSALYLCASSLGQGTYGYTFGSGTRLTVV.

This chain connects TRBV18 to TRBJ1-6; 7 nucleotides align to TRBD1. CDR1 and CDR2 (germline): KGHSH, LQKENI. The J segment lost 7 bases and the V segment lost 2 bases, leaving 2 bases of the junction unmatched. There are 14 residues in the CDR3. As DNA, the CDR3 is TGTGCCAGCTCACCATCACAGGGGAATTCACCCCTCCACTTT. Amino acid sequence: CASSPSQGNSPLHF.

On this clone itself: The same CDR3 is also encoded by other DNA sequences in this sample. The genes are TRBV9 and TRBJ2-1; TRBD2 matches 7 bases. V lost 0 bases, J lost 2 bases, and 2 bases stayed unmatched. Germline V CDR1 and CDR2: SGDLS, YYNGEE. The CDR3 totals 15 residues. The CDR3 DNA sequence: TGTGCCAGCAGCGTAGGGGGGGGAACCTACAATGAGCAGTTCTTC. It is translated as CASSVGGGTYNEQFF.

J is TRBJ2-1 and V is TRBV19; TRBD2 matches 7 bases. With V trimmed by 0 bases and J by 2 bases, 4 bases remained unmatched. In germline, CDR1 is LNHDA, CDR2 SQIVND (reference sequence). CDR3 size: 16 residues. The CDR3 DNA sequence: TGTGCCAGTAGTATAGATGGAGCGGGGCCCTACAATGAGCAGTTCTTC. Amino acid sequence: CASSIDGAGPYNEQFF. Drawing the rest from reference TRBV19 and TRBJ2-1, the complete variable domain is DGGITQSPKYLFRKEGQNVTLSCEQNLNHDAMYWYRQDPGQGLRLIYYSQIVNDFQKGDIAEGYSVSREKKESFPLTVTSAQKNPTAFYLCASSIDGAGPYNEQFFGPGTRLTVL.

V and J are TRBV6-5 and TRBJ2-7; 11 positions match TRBD2. The V gene's germline CDR1 is MNHEY and CDR2 SVGAGI. The CDR3 sequence is 15 residues long. The V and J ends lost 0 bases and 6 bases, in that order; junction bases with no gene match: 4. The CDR3 region is CASSYSSGGGPEQYF. The CDR3 coding sequence is TGTGCCAGCAGTTACTCTAGCGGGGGGGGGCCCGAGCAGTACTTC.

V gene TRBV11-3 combines with J gene TRBJ2-1, with a tentative D call TRBD2 (6 bases). Deletions cut 0 bases from V and 8 bases from J, with 8 bases between. This CDR3 is 13 amino acids long. CDR1 and CDR2 (germline): SGHNT, YENEEA. CDR3 bases: TGTGCCAGCAGCTTAGATCGGAGGGATGAGCAGTTCTTC. Its protein product is CASSLDRRDEQFF. The full variable domain, in which reference TRBV11-3 and TRBJ2-1 provide the parts outside the CDR3, is EAGVVQSPRYKIIEKKQPVAFWCNPISGHNTLYWYLQNLGQGPELLIRYENEEAVDDSQLPKDRFSAERLKGVDSTLKIQPAELGDSAVYLCASSLDRRDEQFFGPGTRLTVL.

In its sample, this clone was seen once. The rearrangement uses TRBV5-5 and TRBJ1-5; 7 positions agree with TRBD1. J lost 3 bases, V lost 4 bases, and 7 bases had no gene match. The germline V gene has CDR1 SGHKS and CDR2 YYEKEE (reference sequence). CDR3 length: 15 residues. The DNA for the CDR3 is TGTGCCAGCAGCGCAACCAGGGGGTACAATCAGCCCCAGCATTTT. Translation: CASSATRGYNQPQHF.

The chain couples TRBV6-5 to TRBJ2-7, with 11 bases matching TRBD2. The V gene end was trimmed by 4 bases and the J gene end by 1 base; junction bases not matched to a gene: 3. The CDR3 totals 15 residues. Germline CDR1 MNHEY, CDR2 SVGAGI. The CDR3 here is CASSSRTSGSYEQYF. CDR3 nucleotides: TGTGCCAGCAGTTCGAGGACTAGCGGGTCCTACGAGCAGTACTTC.

The rearrangement links TRBV7-2 to TRBJ2-7, with TRBD2 matching 10 bases. The CDR3 extends over 15 amino acids. V shed 1 base, J shed 10 bases, and the junction held 10 bases outside the gene matches. Germline lookup yields CDR1 SGHTA and CDR2 FQGNSA. The chain's CDR3 is CASSLESGGALRQYF. The CDR3 nucleotides are TGTGCCAGCAGCTTAGAAAGCGGGGGGGCCTTAAGACAGTACTTC.

The chain recombines TRBV7-7 with TRBJ2-1; 8 positions agree with TRBD1. The CDR3 loop spans 16 amino acids. The junction had 14 bases not matched to a gene; V was cut back by 5 bases and J by 8 bases. The germline CDR1 and CDR2 sequences are SSHAT and FNYEAQ (reference sequence). For the CDR3, the DNA is TGTGCCAGCAGCCCGGTCGACAGGGGTTTTTCTCATGAGCAGTTCTTC. Residues: CASSPVDRGFSHEQFF.

This clone was picked up a small number of times. The CDR3 loop reads CASSFLTGLGTDTQYF. The CDR3 nucleotides read TGTGCCAGCAGCTTCCTAACCGGACTTGGCACAGATACGCAGTATTTT. The rearrangement links TRBV5-4 to TRBJ2-3; TRBD2 is a possible D gene (5 bases). Per the germline V gene, CDR1 is SGHNT and CDR2 is YYREEE (reference sequence). V shed 2 bases and J shed 1 base, with 14 bases lying between them. The CDR3 runs to 16 residues.

This rearrangement joins TRBV10-3 to TRBJ2-3; 13 bases match TRBD2. Germline lookup yields CDR1 ENHRY and CDR2 SYGVKD. V shed 3 bases, J shed 10 bases, and the junction held 10 bases outside the gene matches. The CDR3 loop spans 16 amino acids. CDR3: CAISDSGTSGVYAQYF. CDR3 DNA sequence: TGTGCCATCAGTGACTCCGGGACTAGCGGGGTGTACGCGCAGTATTTT.

This clone was observed a handful of times. V gene TRBV4-1 combines with J gene TRBJ1-4, with D uncertain. Per germline, CDR1 MGHRA and CDR2 YSYEKL. The CDR3 totals 17 residues. Trimming shortened V by 1 base and J by 0 bases, and 12 bases separated the two germline ends. CDR3 sequence: CASSQAERHSTNEKLFF. CDR3 DNA: TGCGCCAGCAGCCAAGCCGAGCGGCATTCAACTAATGAAAAACTGTTTTTT.